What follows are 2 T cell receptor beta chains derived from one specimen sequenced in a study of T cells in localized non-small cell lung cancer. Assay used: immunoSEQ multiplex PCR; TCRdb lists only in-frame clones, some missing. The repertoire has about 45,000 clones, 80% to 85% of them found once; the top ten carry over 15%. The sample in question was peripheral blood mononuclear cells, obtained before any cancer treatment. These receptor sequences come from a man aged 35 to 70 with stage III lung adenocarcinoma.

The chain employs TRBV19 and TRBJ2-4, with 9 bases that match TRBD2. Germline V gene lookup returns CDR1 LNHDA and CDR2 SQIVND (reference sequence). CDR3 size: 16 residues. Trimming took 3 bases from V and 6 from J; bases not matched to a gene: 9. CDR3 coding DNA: TGTGCCAGTAGTATCAAGCGGGGGGTTCAGGGAAACATTCAGTACTTC. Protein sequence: CASSIKRGVQGNIQYF. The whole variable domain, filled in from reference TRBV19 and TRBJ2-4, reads DGGITQSPKYLFRKEGQNVTLSCEQNLNHDAMYWYRQDPGQGLRLIYYSQIVNDFQKGDIAEGYSVSREKKESFPLTVTSAQKNPTAFYLCASSIKRGVQGNIQYFGAGTRLSVL.

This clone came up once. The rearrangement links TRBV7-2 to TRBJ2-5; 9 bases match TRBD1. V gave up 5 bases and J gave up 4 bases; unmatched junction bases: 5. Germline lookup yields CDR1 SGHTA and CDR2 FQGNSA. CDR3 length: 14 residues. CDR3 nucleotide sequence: TGTGCCAGCAGCAGAATGACAGGGGGAGAGACCCAGTACTTC. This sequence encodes CASSRMTGGETQYF.